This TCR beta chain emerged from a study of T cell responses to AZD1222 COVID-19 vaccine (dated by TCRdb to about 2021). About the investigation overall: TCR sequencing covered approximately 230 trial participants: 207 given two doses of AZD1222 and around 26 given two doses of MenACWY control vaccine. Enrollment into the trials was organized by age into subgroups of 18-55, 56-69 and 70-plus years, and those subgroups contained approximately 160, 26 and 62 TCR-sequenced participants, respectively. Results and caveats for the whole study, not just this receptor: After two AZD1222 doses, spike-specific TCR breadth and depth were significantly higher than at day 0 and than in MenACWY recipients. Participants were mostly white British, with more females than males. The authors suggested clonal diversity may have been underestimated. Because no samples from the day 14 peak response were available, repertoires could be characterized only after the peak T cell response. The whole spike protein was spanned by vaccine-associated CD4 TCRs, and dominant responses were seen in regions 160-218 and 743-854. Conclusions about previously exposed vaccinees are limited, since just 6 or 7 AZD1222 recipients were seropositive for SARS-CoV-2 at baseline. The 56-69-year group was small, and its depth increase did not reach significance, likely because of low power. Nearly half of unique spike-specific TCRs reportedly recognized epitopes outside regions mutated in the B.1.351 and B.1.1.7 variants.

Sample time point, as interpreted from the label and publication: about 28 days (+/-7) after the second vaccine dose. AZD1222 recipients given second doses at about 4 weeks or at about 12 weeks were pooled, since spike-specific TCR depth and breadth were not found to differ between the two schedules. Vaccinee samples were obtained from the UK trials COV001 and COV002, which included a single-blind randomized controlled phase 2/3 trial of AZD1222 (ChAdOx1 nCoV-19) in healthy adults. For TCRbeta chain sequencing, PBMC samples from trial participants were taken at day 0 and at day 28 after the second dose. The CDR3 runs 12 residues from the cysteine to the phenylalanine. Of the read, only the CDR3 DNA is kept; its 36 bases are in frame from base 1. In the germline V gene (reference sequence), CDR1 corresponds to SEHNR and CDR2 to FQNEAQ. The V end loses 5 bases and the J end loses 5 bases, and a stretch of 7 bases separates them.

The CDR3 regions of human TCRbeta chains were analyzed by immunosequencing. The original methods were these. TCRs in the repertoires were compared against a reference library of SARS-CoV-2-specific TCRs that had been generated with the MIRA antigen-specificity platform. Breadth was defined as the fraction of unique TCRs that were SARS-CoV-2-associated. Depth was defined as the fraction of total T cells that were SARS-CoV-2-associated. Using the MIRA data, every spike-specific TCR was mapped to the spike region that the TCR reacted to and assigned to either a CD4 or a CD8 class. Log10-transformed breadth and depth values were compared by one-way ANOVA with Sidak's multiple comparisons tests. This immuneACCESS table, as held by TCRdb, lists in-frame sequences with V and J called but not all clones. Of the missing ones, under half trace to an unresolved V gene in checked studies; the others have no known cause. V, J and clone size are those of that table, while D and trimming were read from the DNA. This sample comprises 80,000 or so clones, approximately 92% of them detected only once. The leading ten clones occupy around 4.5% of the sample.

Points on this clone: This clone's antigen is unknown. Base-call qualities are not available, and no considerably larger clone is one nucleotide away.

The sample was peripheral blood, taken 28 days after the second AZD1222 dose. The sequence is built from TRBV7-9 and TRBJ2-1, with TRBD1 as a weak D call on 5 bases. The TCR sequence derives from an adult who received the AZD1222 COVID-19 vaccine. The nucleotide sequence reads TGTGCCAGCAGCACGACAGACAATGAGCAGTTCTTC. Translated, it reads CASSTTDNEQFF.